The present T cell receptor (beta chain) was sequenced within a study of blood T cell repertoires in COVID-19. Across the study: PBMCs, B-cell-depleted T cells, or T cells were the source of the cDNA or gDNA that made up the material.

Study processing details: The assay estimated nucleated cells by amplifying reference gene primers. Profiling relied on immunoSEQ multiplex PCR, and the TCRdb table lists in-frame clones only, not all of them. That table gives V, J and clone size, and the DNA gave D and trimming. The sample has around 150,000 clones, roughly 88% seen once. V was trimmed by 2 bases and J by 6 bases, leaving 13 bases between them. Per germline, CDR1 KGHSH and CDR2 LQKENI. The length of the CDR3 is 14 residues. This clone is a singleton in its sample. This TCR came from a woman between 45 and 60 years old in a cohort sampled during active or convalescent COVID-19. Sequencing was done on a sample of peripheral blood. This chain uses TRBV18 with TRBJ1-1; D is perhaps TRBD1 (5 bases). As DNA, the CDR3 is TGTGCCAGCTCACCAAGTAAAGGGGAGGCTGAAGCTTTCTTT. Encoded protein: CASSPSKGEAEAFF.